The 26 T cell receptor beta chains below all came from one sample that was sequenced in a study of cytomegalovirus exposure and HLA in healthy donors. The data were produced by immunoSEQ multiplex PCR, yet TCRdb's version contains in-frame clones alone and is incomplete. Among 250,000 or so clones listed, roughly 89% were seen once. Specimen: PBMCs. These TCRs come from a woman in her late teens or twenties in good health and CMV-seronegative.

The gene calls are TRBV6-5 and TRBJ2-7; TRBD1 is a possible D gene (6 bases). Deletions cut 6 bases from V and 2 bases from J, with 17 bases between. This CDR3 region has 15 residues. The germline V gene encodes CDR1 MNHEY and CDR2 SVGAGI. DNA for the CDR3: TGTGCCAGCAGCCCCATGCCGGGACAACCCTACGAGCAGTACGTC. Its translation: CASSPMPGQPYEQYV.

This chain uses TRBV30 with TRBJ2-7; the D gene is possibly TRBD2 (6 bases). V lost 1 base and J lost 0, with 7 bases in between. CDR1 is GTSNPN and CDR2 is SVGIG in the germline V gene (reference sequence). The CDR3 extends over 13 amino acids. This CDR3 reads CAWSDGSSYEQYF. CDR3 DNA: TGTGCCTGGAGTGACGGGAGCTCCTACGAGCAGTACTTC.

This clone has only one observation. V usage is TRBV4-3 and J usage is TRBJ1-6, with a possible D match to TRBD1 (6 bases). Between the trimmed V and J ends, which lost 0 bases and 8 bases, there was a span of 11 bases. CDR1 is LGHNA and CDR2 is YSLEER in the germline V gene. The CDR3 length is 15 residues. The CDR3 nucleotides are TGCGCCAGCAGCCAAGATCCCAGGGGCGATTCACCCCTCCACTTT. Protein sequence: CASSQDPRGDSPLHF.

The chain is built from TRBV29-1 and TRBJ2-4; 10 bases map to TRBD2. CDR3 length: 16 residues. Trimming cost V 3 bases and J 1 base; bases outside gene matches: 6. Germline CDR1 and CDR2: SQVTM and ANQGSEA. Written as DNA, the CDR3 is TGCAGCGTTGAGAAGCGGGGGGGCGCGGCCAAAAACATTCAGTACTTC. It translates to CSVEKRGGAAKNIQYF.

This chain uses TRBV7-6 with TRBJ2-7; TRBD2 matches at 7 bases. The germline gives CDR1 SGHVS, CDR2 FNYEAQ. The trim removed 0 bases at V and 4 bases at J, leaving 9 bases unmatched. The CDR3 spans 16 residues. Here the CDR3 reads CASSLALWLAAYEQYV. The CDR3 nucleotides are TGTGCCAGCAGCTTAGCGCTTTGGCTAGCGGCTTACGAGCAGTACGTC.

The V and J genes are TRBV5-1 and TRBJ1-6; D unclear. Looked up from germline, CDR1 is SGHRS and CDR2 is YFSETQ. The CDR3 is made up of 16 amino acids. V lost 4 bases and J 8 bases, leaving 19 bases between the germline ends. CDR3 sequence (DNA): TGCGCCAGCAGCGTCCAGCCTGACCGGGGAGATTCACCCCTCCACTTT. It specifies CASSVQPDRGDSPLHF.

This clone is a singleton in its sample. The chain uses TRBV28 and TRBJ1-6; 10 bases are a match to TRBD1. The CDR3 has 16 residues. CDR1 and CDR2 (germline): MDHEN, SYDVKM. The V segment lost 4 bases and the J segment 5 bases; nucleotides outside the gene matches: 5. CDR3 in amino acids: CASSSPGTGDNSPLHF. The CDR3 DNA reads as TGTGCCAGCAGTTCACCCGGGACAGGGGATAATTCACCCCTCCACTTT.

The chain links TRBV4-1 to TRBJ1-6; TRBD1 matches 9 bases. CDR1 is MGHRA, CDR2 YSYEKL, per germline. Trimming removed 4 bases from V and 9 bases from J; junction bases left unmatched: 10. The CDR3 sequence is 16 residues long. The CDR3 nucleotides read TGCGCCAGCAGCCCGACCTGGGGACAGGGTCGTTCACCCCTCCACTTT. This encodes CASSPTWGQGRSPLHF.

The CDR3 region has the DNA TGTGCCAGCAGCCATGCTACTAACTCTGGGGCCAACGTCCTGACTTTC. Translation gives CASSHATNSGANVLTF. This chain links TRBV4-2 with TRBJ2-6, with D unresolved. The length of the CDR3 is 16 residues. V dropped 3 bases and J dropped 0 bases, with 9 bases sitting between them. CDR1 is LGHNA and CDR2 is YNFKEQ in the germline V gene.

The V call is TRBV28, the J call TRBJ1-3; D gene uncertain. V was clipped by 7 bases and J by 3 bases, with 16 bases between them. The CDR3 covers 15 residues. Per germline, CDR1 MDHEN and CDR2 SYDVKM. The CDR3 nucleotides are TGTGCCAGCATTGCGGGGAACGTAGGTGGAAACACCATATATTTT. Translating it yields CASIAGNVGGNTIYF.

The chain is built from TRBV7-2 and TRBJ2-3; TRBD2 is a possible D gene (6 bases). CDR1 and CDR2 (germline): SGHTA, FQGNSA. V was clipped by 1 base and J by 5 bases, with 7 bases between them. This CDR3 spans 13 amino acids. In DNA, the CDR3 is TGTGCCAGCAGCTTAGGGAGGGGAGATACGCAGTATTTT. Translated, it gives CASSLGRGDTQYF.

In DNA form, the CDR3 reads TGCGCCAGCAGCAATACAGGGTATAATTCACCCCTCCACTTT. As protein: CASSNTGYNSPLHF. This chain uses TRBV5-1 with TRBJ1-6; a weak D match, TRBD1 (6 bases). Germline CDR1 is SGHRS and CDR2 is YFSETQ. This CDR3 spans 14 amino acids. The V and J ends lost 4 bases and 4 bases respectively, with 9 bases between them. The full variable domain, rest sourced from reference TRBV5-1 and TRBJ1-6, is KAGVTQTPRYLIKTRGQQVTLSCSPISGHRSVSWYQQTPGQGLQFLFEYFSETQRNKGNFPGRFSGRQFSNSRSEMNVSTLELGDSALYLCASSNTGYNSPLHFGNGTRLTVT.

The chain is built from TRBV29-1 and TRBJ1-2; no reliable D call. The CDR3 contains 13 residues. V lost 6 bases to trimming and J lost 4 bases, with 15 bases between them. Germline CDR1 is SQVTM and CDR2 is ANQGSEA. This CDR3 is CSVELYLSYGYTF. The CDR3 DNA follows: TGCAGCGTCGAACTATACTTATCCTATGGCTACACCTTC.

V usage is TRBV5-1 and J usage is TRBJ2-5; TRBD2 aligns across 14 bases. Germline CDR1 reads SGHRS; CDR2 reads YFSETQ. The V segment lost 4 bases and the J segment 5 bases; nucleotides outside the gene matches: 7. The CDR3 length is 16 residues. CDR3 coding DNA: TGCGCCAGCAGCCCGGGACTAGCGGGGGCCTTTGAGACCCAGTACTTC. This translates into CASSPGLAGAFETQYF.

J is TRBJ2-7 and V is TRBV5-1, with TRBD1 matching 9 bases. The CDR3 has 16 amino acids. CDR1 is SGHRS and CDR2 is YFSETQ in the germline V gene. V was pared by 0 bases and J by 2 bases, with 6 bases of the junction left unmatched. In DNA form, the CDR3 reads TGCGCCAGCAGCTTGGGGGGACAGGGTGGTCCCTACGAGCAGTACGTC. Amino acids: CASSLGGQGGPYEQYV.

V usage is TRBV10-3 and J usage is TRBJ2-2, with TRBD1 matching 8 bases. CDR1 and CDR2 from the germline V gene are ENHRY and SYGVKD. This CDR3 region has 18 residues. With V trimmed by 5 bases and J by 4 bases, 15 bases remained unmatched. The CDR3 region has the DNA TGTGCCATCAGTTCACCTTGGTCAGGGGGCGAAGGCACCGGGGAGCTGTTTTTT. Protein product: CAISSPWSGGEGTGELFF.

The chain recombines TRBV13 with TRBJ2-7; the D gene is possibly TRBD2 (7 bases). The CDR3 totals 15 residues. The germline CDR1 and CDR2 sequences are PRHDT and FYEKMQ (reference sequence). The ends were cut back, 3 bases at V and 2 bases at J, with 14 bases in the middle. CDR3 sequence reads: CASSFGGGEPYEQYV. In DNA form, the CDR3 reads TGTGCCAGCAGCTTTGGCGGGGGCGAACCCTACGAGCAGTACGTC.

This clone was found a few times. The chain carries TRBV2 and TRBJ1-2; D might be TRBD1 (5 bases). The CDR3 covers 11 residues. Trimming took 6 bases from V and 7 from J, leaving 9 bases between them. Germline lookup yields CDR1 SNHLY and CDR2 FYNNEI. The CDR3 bases are TGTGCCAGCAGACAGGAGACTGGCTACACCTTC. This codes for CASRQETGYTF.

The chain recombines TRBV10-2 with TRBJ2-1, with D perhaps TRBD1 (6 bases). From germline, CDR1 is WSHSY and CDR2 SAAADI. V was pared by 7 bases and J by 3 bases, with 16 bases between. CDR3 length: 15 residues. CDR3 sequence: CASTPGQFGYNEQFF. In DNA, the CDR3 is TGCGCCAGCACCCCCGGACAGTTTGGCTACAATGAGCAGTTCTTC.

This rearrangement joins TRBV30 to TRBJ2-7; the match to TRBD1 covers 7 bases. The ends lost 8 bases at V and 2 bases at J; junction bases unmatched: 6. The CDR3 is made up of 12 amino acids. From germline, CDR1 is GTSNPN and CDR2 SVGIG (reference sequence). Here the CDR3 reads CATEQGPYEQYF. The CDR3 DNA reads TGTGCCACAGAACAGGGGCCCTACGAGCAGTACTTC. The variable domain in full, with the rest retrieved from reference TRBV30 and TRBJ2-7, is SQTIHQWPATLVQPVGSPLSLECTVEGTSNPNLYWYRQAAGRGLQLLFYSVGIGQISSEVPQNLSASRPQDRQFILSSKKLLLSDSGFYLCATEQGPYEQYFGPGTRLTVT.

This rearrangement joins TRBV19 to TRBJ2-2, with 10 positions matching TRBD1. Germline lookup yields CDR1 LNHDA and CDR2 SQIVND (reference sequence). After removal of 2 bases from V and 1 base from J, the junction contained 10 bases not matched to a gene. The CDR3 consists of 19 residues. In DNA, the CDR3 is TGTGCCAGTAGTATATATGGGACAGGGGATGGAGGGAACACCGGGGAGCTGTTTTTT. Its protein product is CASSIYGTGDGGNTGELFF.

The CDR3 is CASSPLDRGLGNEQFF. CDR3 bases: TGTGCCAGCTCACCCCTAGACAGGGGGCTAGGCAATGAGCAGTTCTTC. The V call is TRBV18, the J call TRBJ2-1; 10 bases agree with TRBD1. Losses at the gene ends were 3 bases for V and 6 bases for J; bases not matched to a gene: 8. CDR3 size: 16 residues. The germline V gene encodes CDR1 KGHSH and CDR2 LQKENI.

The chain has TRBV9 and TRBJ1-1; TRBD1 aligns across 8 bases. CDR1 and CDR2 (germline): SGDLS, YYNGEE. The CDR3 is 15 residues long. V dropped 0 bases and J dropped 3; count of bases not matched to a gene: 4. CDR3 sequence: CASSVGQGADTEAFF. The CDR3 nucleotides are TGTGCCAGCAGCGTAGGCCAGGGGGCGGACACTGAAGCTTTCTTT.

V usage is TRBV4-3 and J usage is TRBJ2-7, with 8 bases matching TRBD1. V shed 0 bases, J shed 3 bases, and the junction held 4 bases outside the gene matches. The CDR3 is 15 residues long. The germline V gene encodes CDR1 LGHNA and CDR2 YSLEER. This CDR3 reads CASSQDRDRYYEQYF. The CDR3 DNA follows: TGCGCCAGCAGCCAAGACAGGGACAGGTACTACGAGCAGTACTTC.

This clone was counted a few times. The CDR3 region is CASSLAAGPDGYTF. CDR3 in DNA: TGCGCCAGCAGCTTGGCCGCAGGTCCGGATGGCTACACCTTC. The V gene is TRBV5-1, the J gene TRBJ1-2; D gene unclear. V was shortened by 0 bases and J by 6 bases, with 12 bases between the two germline ends. Germline CDR1 and CDR2: SGHRS and YFSETQ. The CDR3 is 14 amino acids.

The gene calls are TRBV7-8 and TRBJ2-1, with unresolved D. V gave up 1 base and J gave up 7 bases, with 11 bases separating them. Germline V CDR1 and CDR2: SGHVS, FQNEAQ. The CDR3 spans 14 residues. In DNA form, the CDR3 reads TGTGCCAGCAGCTTAGAATCTTCGGAGAATGAGCAGTTCTTC. This codes for CASSLESSENEQFF.